These 15 T cell receptor beta chains share one sample of origin, sequenced in a study of blood T cell repertoires in COVID-19. Assay used: immunoSEQ multiplex PCR; TCRdb lists only in-frame clones, some missing. The repertoire holds about 240,000 clones, with roughly 86% as singletons. Sequenced material: peripheral blood. These receptors all come from a woman in her 70s with active or convalescent COVID-19.

The chain combines TRBV9 with TRBJ2-3; 12 bases are shared with TRBD2. Trimming removed 4 bases from V and 4 bases from J; junction bases left unmatched: 7. CDR1 and CDR2 from the germline V gene are SGDLS and YYNGEE. The CDR3 is 16 amino acids. The CDR3 DNA sequence: TGTGCCAGCAGCACCTTGACTAGCGGGGGATCAGATACGCAGTATTTT. It yields the protein CASSTLTSGGSDTQYF.

In nucleotides, the CDR3 is TGTGCCAGCAGCCAAGAAAGGCGGGGCGTACTCTCTGGAAACACCATATATTTT. Protein: CASSQERRGVLSGNTIYF. The chain combines TRBV3-1 (or the pseudogene TRBV3-2) with TRBJ1-3; tentatively, D is TRBD1 (5 bases). The germline V gene encodes CDR1 LGHDT and CDR2 YNNKEL (reference sequence). This CDR3 has 18 residues. V was trimmed by 0 bases and J by 0 bases, leaving 15 bases between them.

The chain has TRBV5-4 and TRBJ2-1, with TRBD1 identical over 12 bases. Germline CDR1 SGHNT, CDR2 YYREEE (reference sequence). J lost 9 bases, V lost 0 bases, and 4 bases had no gene match. The CDR3 consists of 15 residues. The CDR3 here is CASSLEGTGGGEQFF. As DNA, the CDR3 is TGTGCCAGCAGCTTGGAGGGGACAGGGGGCGGTGAGCAGTTCTTC.

The chain couples TRBV18 to TRBJ2-3, with 8 positions matching TRBD1. Germline lookup yields CDR1 KGHSH and CDR2 LQKENI. The CDR3 sequence is 16 residues long. V gave up 0 bases and J gave up 4 bases; unmatched junction bases: 6. The DNA for the CDR3 is TGTGCCAGCTCACCACCGGGACAGGCCCCTTCAGATACGCAGTATTTT. Amino acids: CASSPPGQAPSDTQYF.

The chain is built from TRBV10-3 and TRBJ1-2; weak D call: TRBD1 (6 bases). Germline V gene lookup returns CDR1 ENHRY and CDR2 SYGVKD. The V gene lost 5 bases and the J gene lost 8 bases, with 15 bases spanning the gap. There are 13 residues in the CDR3. CDR3 coding DNA: TGTGCCATCAGTCAACCACAGGGTCTGGGCTACACCTTC. Translating gives CAISQPQGLGYTF.

The CDR3 DNA reads TGCAGCGTTGACCCCGTTAGCACAGATACGCAGTATTTT. Amino acids: CSVDPVSTDTQYF. The rearrangement joins TRBV29-1 to TRBJ2-3; no definite D call. The germline V gene encodes CDR1 SQVTM and CDR2 ANQGSEA. The V end lost 3 bases, the J end lost 0 bases, and 7 bases lay between the germline ends. The CDR3 sequence is 13 residues long.

The genes are TRBV2 and TRBJ2-1; perhaps TRBD2 as D (7 bases). CDR3 length: 13 residues. From germline, CDR1 is SNHLY and CDR2 FYNNEI. The CDR3 loop is CGAYRGAGNEQFF. The CDR3 nucleotides are TGTGGGGCTTACCGGGGGGCCGGTAATGAGCAGTTCTTC. The complete variable domain, with remaining parts taken from reference TRBV2 and TRBJ2-1, reads EPEVTQTPSHQVTQMGQEVILRCVPISNHLYFYWYRQILGQKVEFLVSFYNNEISEKSEIFDDQFSVERPDGSNFTLKIRSTKLEDSAMYFCGAYRGAGNEQFFGPGTRLTVL.

This chain joins TRBV5-4 and TRBJ2-5; possibly TRBD2 for D (5 bases). The CDR3 totals 16 residues. Germline values: CDR1 SGHNT, CDR2 YYREEE (reference sequence). The V end was cut by 0 bases, the J end by 4 bases, with 16 bases between. The CDR3 coding sequence is TGTGCCAGCAGCTTGGCCTCGAGAGGGCGTAGAGAGACCCAGTACTTC. It codes for CASSLASRGRRETQYF.

The chain employs TRBV6-5 and TRBJ2-1; 8 nucleotides match TRBD1. The CDR3 is made up of 15 amino acids. The germline V gene has CDR1 MNHEY and CDR2 SVGAGI. V dropped 4 bases and J dropped 10; count of bases not matched to a gene: 12. Written as DNA, the CDR3 is TGTGCCAGCAGTTCCCCGGGACAGGCCCCCTACGAGCAGTTCTTC. This encodes CASSSPGQAPYEQFF.

The V and J genes are TRBV5-1 and TRBJ1-1; TRBD1 is a possible D gene (5 bases). CDR3 length equals 14 residues. Germline V CDR1 and CDR2: SGHRS, YFSETQ. V lost 0 bases to trimming and J lost 1 base, with 7 bases between them. CDR3 DNA: TGCGCCAGCAGCTTGGCCGGACAGAACACTGAAGCTTTCTTT. Translating gives CASSLAGQNTEAFF.

The chain carries TRBV7-9 and TRBJ2-7; D possibly corresponds to TRBD2 (5 bases). In germline, CDR1 is SEHNR, CDR2 FQNEAQ (reference sequence). The CDR3 covers 14 residues. V lost 3 bases and J lost 5, with 14 bases in between. The CDR3, as DNA: TGTGCCAGCAGCTTTACTAGGACTGACGACGAGCAGTACTTC. This translates into CASSFTRTDDEQYF.

A single count supports this clone. The chain links TRBV6-2 or TRBV6-3 to TRBJ2-7; 13 bases fit TRBD2. The V and J ends lost 5 bases and 4 bases, in that order; junction bases with no gene match: 2. Germline lookup yields CDR1 MNHEY and CDR2 SVGEGT. The CDR3 loop spans 14 amino acids. CDR3 DNA sequence: TGTGCCAGCAGTCGGACTAGCGGGGGTTACGAGCAGTACTTC. As protein: CASSRTSGGYEQYF.

This chain connects TRBV24-1 to TRBJ2-3, with TRBD2 identical over 13 bases. The V segment lost 4 bases and the J segment 3 bases; nucleotides outside the gene matches: 3. The CDR3 extends over 16 amino acids. The germline CDR1 and CDR2 sequences are KGHDR and SFDVKD. For the CDR3, the DNA is TGTGCCACCAGTGACCGGACTAGCGGGGGAACAGATACGCAGTATTTT. It codes for CATSDRTSGGTDTQYF.

This chain joins TRBV30 and TRBJ2-7, with D perhaps matching TRBD1 (5 bases). V shed 7 bases and J shed 5 bases, with 24 bases lying between them. CDR3 size: 15 residues. Germline-derived CDR1 and CDR2 are GTSNPN and SVGIG (reference sequence). The CDR3: CAFLCGYIEGDEQYF. CDR3 nucleotides: TGTGCCTTTCTTTGTGGATATATCGAAGGGGACGAGCAGTACTTC.

This chain links TRBV3-1 (or the pseudogene TRBV3-2) with TRBJ1-1; no reliable D call. CDR1 is LGHDT, CDR2 YNNKEL, per germline (reference sequence). Trimming stripped 4 bases from V and 1 base from J, with 7 bases between. This CDR3 is 13 amino acids long. This chain's CDR3 is CASSRAGNTEAFF. The CDR3, as DNA: TGTGCCAGCAGCCGTGCAGGGAACACTGAAGCTTTCTTT.